Below, one T cell receptor (beta chain) is given with its context. Antigen: not known. Germline CDR1 is SGHDT and CDR2 is YYEEEE. The CDR3 loop spans 13 amino acids. The data originate from a study of graft-versus-host responses after intestinal transplantation. Looking at the study overall: Transplant recipients had multivisceral, liver-intestinal, or isolated intestinal grafts. Findings of the study overall: Early post-transplant HvG declines were associated with peak circulating GvH clone levels.

Assay used: immunoSEQ multiplex PCR; TCRdb lists only in-frame clones, some missing. The repertoire includes over 40,000 clones, about 93% of them detected once, and 5.5% to 6% sits in the top ten. The chain carries TRBV5-6 and TRBJ2-5; D gene unclear. The closer fit of TRBJ2-7 to the DNA end suggests the J call may be wrong. The sequence derives from a human patient who received an intestinal transplant, so some T cells may come from the graft donor. This material consisted of PBMCs, taken around 820 days after a first intestinal transplant, on the day of a second. The DNA for the CDR3 is TGTGCCAGCAGCTTGTGGTTACACTACGAGCAGTACTTC. Translating it yields CASSLWLHYEQYF.